This T cell receptor delta chain was obtained from a study of Vδ1+ human thymocytes. Study-level findings and limits: Thymic TRG and TRD repertoires appeared highly polyclonal. Thymic delta-chain repertoires held approximately 20% Vdelta2 sequences and few Vdelta3, despite high sort purity. TRG sequences recurred across donors, whereas TRD sequences stayed essentially private.

This clone was counted a few times. Its target is not known. Extracted RNA was reverse transcribed into cDNA. Multiplex PCR used pooled V-gene forward primers and a constant-region reverse primer to amplify CDR3s. TCRdb re-called the multiplex PCR reads through CATT. Of under 30,000 delta-chain clones listed, roughly 6.7% were seen once; the top ten hold roughly 1%. The CDR3 spans 30 residues. Germline CDR1 reads TSWWSYY; CDR2 reads QGS. J gave up 3 bases and V 0 bases, and 43 bases lay outside the gene matches. Alphabeta T cells were depleted, then CD3+ Vdelta1+ Vdelta2- thymocytes were FACS-sorted. The rearrangement joins TRDV1 to TRDJ1, with TRDD3 identical over 13 bases. The specimen sequenced was Vdelta1+ gamma-delta thymocytes from the thymus. Subset: FACS-sorted CD3+ TCRalphabeta- TCRVdelta1+ TCRVdelta2- thymocytes. This receptor was identified in a girl less than two years old who had congenital heart surgery. The chain's CDR3 is CALGELATLNPRTSYPYWGIRESFPDKLIF. The CDR3 nucleotides read TGTGCTCTTGGGGAACTAGCCACCCTAAACCCTCGCACTTCCTACCCGTACTGGGGGATACGCGAGAGTTTCCCCGATAAACTCATCTTT.